These T cell receptor beta chains were read from a single sample in a study of cytomegalovirus exposure and HLA in healthy donors. Repertoires were generated with immunoSEQ multiplex PCR, while TCRdb's copy carries only in-frame clones and drops some. The repertoire holds tens of thousands of clones, with 72% as singletons. The source material was PBMCs. These receptors originate from a man aged 55-75 years in good health and CMV-seropositive. The CDR3 runs from the conserved cysteine through the conserved F or W. A D gene is named only where the DNA matches it firmly. Part of the rows lack a size; the others show once, few, many or a class for expanded clones.

clone_size,j_call,d_call,v_call,cdr3_nt,cdr3_aa
-,TRBJ1-3,-,TRBV2,TGTGCCAGCCAAATCCGGGGGGCTGGAAACACCATATATTTT,CASQIRGAGNTIYF
-,TRBJ2-1,-,TRBV10-2,TGCGCCAGCAGTGAAGCAGGGATGGGTGAGCAGTTCTTC,CASSEAGMGEQFF
-,TRBJ1-2,TRBD1,TRBV6-5,TGTGCCAGCAGTTCGGCACAGGGGGCGCGGGATGGCTACACCTTC,CASSSAQGARDGYTF
-,TRBJ1-2,-,TRBV19,TGTGCCAGCGGGGGCTATGGCTACACCTTC,CASGGYGYTF
-,TRBJ1-1,-,TRBV10-3,TGTGCCATCAGCGCGTCATCTCTGGACACTGAAGCTTTCTTT,CAISASSLDTEAFF
-,TRBJ1-5,-,TRBV4-1,TGCGCCAGCAGCCAATCGACTAGGGGCAATCAGCCCCAGCATTTT,CASSQSTRGNQPQHF
-,TRBJ1-1,TRBD1,TRBV7-9,TGTGCCAGCAGCTCCGGGGCGACAGGGAAGTACACTGAAGCTTTCTTT,CASSSGATGKYTEAFF
-,TRBJ2-3,-,TRBV14,TGTGCCAGCAGCCGTTACAGGGAGACAGATACGCAGTATTTT,CASSRYRETDTQYF
-,TRBJ2-7,-,TRBV7-9,TGTTCCAGCAGCTTAGAGCTTGGGGCCGGGTCCTACGAGCAGTACTTC,CSSSLELGAGSYEQYF
-,TRBJ1-2,TRBD1,TRBV4-2,TGTGCCAGCAGCCACCCACCGGGACAGGGTAACTATGGCTACACCTTC,CASSHPPGQGNYGYTF
-,TRBJ1-2,TRBD1,TRBV18,TGTGCCAGCTCACCACGGGACAGGGGGCCCTACGGGTATGGCTACACCTTC,CASSPRDRGPYGYGYTF
-,TRBJ1-1,TRBD1,TRBV10-2,TGCGCCAGCAGTGAGTCGGGCAGGGGGAGCACTGAAGCTTTCTTT,CASSESGRGSTEAFF
-,TRBJ2-1,TRBD2,TRBV5-1,TGCGCCAGCAGCTTCGGGCTAGCGGGAGGGGGTGAGCAGTTCTTC,CASSFGLAGGGEQFF
once,TRBJ2-5,TRBD2,TRBV6-1,TGTGCCAGCAGTGCGGCGGGACTAGCGGGGGACCTCCAAGAGACCCAGTACTTC,CASSAAGLAGDLQETQYF
-,TRBJ2-5,TRBD1,TRBV10-3,TGTGCCATCAGTGTGGCAGGGGGATACCAAGAGACCCAGTACTTC,CAISVAGGYQETQYF
few,TRBJ1-4,TRBD1,TRBV28,TGTGCCAGCAGTTCTTTGAGACAGGGGGCGGGTAATGAAAAACTGTTTTTT,CASSSLRQGAGNEKLFF
-,TRBJ1-1,TRBD1,TRBV4-1,TGCGCCAGCAGCCAGAAGCGGGGACAGGGTTCGATAGCTGAAGCTTTCTTT,CASSQKRGQGSIAEAFF
-,TRBJ2-1,TRBD2,TRBV4-3,TGCGCCAGCAGCAAGGAGTCGACTAGCCTGTGGGATGAGCAGTTCTTC,CASSKESTSLWDEQFF
-,TRBJ2-7,-,TRBV2,TGTGCCAGCAGTGCCCAGGCCGTAGGGCAGTACTTC,CASSAQAVGQYF
-,TRBJ1-2,-,TRBV4-3,TGCGCCAGCAGCCAAGAGGAGTTGGCAGCCTCCGGCTACACCTTC,CASSQEELAASGYTF
-,TRBJ2-5,TRBD2,TRBV30,TGTGCCTGGAGTAGACTAGCGGGACAAGAGACCCAGTACTTC,CAWSRLAGQETQYF
few,TRBJ2-2,-,TRBV5-4,TGTGCCAGCAGCTTGGGAGCGACCGGGGAGCTGTTTTTT,CASSLGATGELFF
-,TRBJ2-7,TRBD2,TRBV28,TGTGCCAGCAGAGTAGCGGGAGCAGCCGAGCAGTACTTC,CASRVAGAAEQYF
-,TRBJ2-7,TRBD1,TRBV5-8,TGTGCCAGCACCCCAGGGGGTAGTTTAGACGAGCAGTACTTC,CASTPGGSLDEQYF
once,TRBJ2-7,TRBD2,TRBV5-6,TGTGCCAGCAGCTGGGGGACTAGTGGCTACGAGCAGTACTTC,CASSWGTSGYEQYF
-,TRBJ1-2,-,TRBV14,TGTGCCAGCAGCCAACCTTCCGGGTTTGGAGGCTACACCTTC,CASSQPSGFGGYTF
-,TRBJ2-6,-,TRBV7-9,TGTGCCAGCAGCCCTCAGTTATCTGGGGCCAACGTCCTGACTTTC,CASSPQLSGANVLTF
-,TRBJ2-7,-,TRBV12-2,TGTGCAAGTCGCTTAGGGCGTGCGGGGGGAGAGCAGTACTTC,CASRLGRAGGEQYF
few,TRBJ1-4,-,TRBV7-9,TGTGCCAGCAGCTTACCGCAGTCAACTAATGAAAAACTGTTTTTT,CASSLPQSTNEKLFF
-,TRBJ2-1,-,TRBV7-6,TGTGCCAGCAGCCCGACTAGTTCTGAGCAGTTCTTC,CASSPTSSEQFF
-,TRBJ1-2,TRBD1,TRBV27,TGTGCCAGCAGTCCCCGGGACAGGGTCGGCTACACCTTC,CASSPRDRVGYTF
few,TRBJ1-5,-,TRBV19,TGTGCCAGTAGACCGGGTCCCAACAATCAGCCCCAGCATTTT,CASRPGPNNQPQHF
-,TRBJ2-1,TRBD1,TRBV7-6,TGTGCCAGCAGCTTAGCTAGTACAGGGGACAGGCTTATTAGGAATGAGCAGTTCTTC,CASSLASTGDRLIRNEQFF
-,TRBJ2-2,-,TRBV27,TGTGCCAGCAGGCTTGGGGAGGGGGTCACCGGGGAGCTGTTTTTT,CASRLGEGVTGELFF
-,TRBJ2-5,-,TRBV27,TGTGCCAGCAGTTCAGGGGGCGGGAGGGGGGAGACCCAGTACTTC,CASSSGGGRGETQYF
-,TRBJ2-6,-,TRBV7-8,TGTGCCAGCAGAATACAGGGTCTGGGGGCCAACGTCCTGACTTTC,CASRIQGLGANVLTF
-,TRBJ2-1,TRBD2,TRBV9,TGTGCCAGCAGCCCCCTGGGGGGGGTTTACAATGAGCAGTTCTTC,CASSPLGGVYNEQFF
once,TRBJ1-2,-,TRBV10-2,TGCGCCAGCCGAGTCGGGGATTGGGGCTACACCTTC,CASRVGDWGYTF
-,TRBJ2-7,-,TRBV7-9,TGTGCCAGCAGCTTAGTGGGGGGAGTTTACGAGCAGTACTTC,CASSLVGGVYEQYF
few,TRBJ2-1,-,TRBV9,TGTGCCAGCAGCGGGGGGCACAATGAGCAGTTCTTC,CASSGGHNEQFF
once,TRBJ2-5,-,TRBV4-1,TGCGCCAGCAGCCCGCTCAGGGGTTCGGAGACCCAGTACTTC,CASSPLRGSETQYF
-,TRBJ2-1,-,TRBV28,TGTGCCAGCAGCCAGCGGGCCTCCTACAATGAGCAGTTCTTC,CASSQRASYNEQFF
-,TRBJ1-1,-,TRBV19,TGTGCCACCACGGACTGGATGAACACTGAAGCTTTCTTT,CATTDWMNTEAFF
-,TRBJ2-7,TRBD2,TRBV5-1,TGCGCCAGCAGCCTTCCGGGGCGGGGGGACGAGCAGTACTTC,CASSLPGRGDEQYF
-,TRBJ1-2,TRBD1,TRBV6-5,TGTGCCAGCAGGACAGGGGACGGCTATGGCTACACCTTC,CASRTGDGYGYTF
-,TRBJ2-7,-,TRBV6-5,TGTGCCAGCAGTTCTGACAGAGTTTCCTACGAGCAGTACTTC,CASSSDRVSYEQYF
few,TRBJ2-1,TRBD2,TRBV11-2,TGTGCCAGCAGCTTAGATTGGGGTCTAGCGGGGGGGAACAATGAGCAGTTCTTC,CASSLDWGLAGGNNEQFF
once,TRBJ2-5,TRBD1,TRBV2,TGTGCCAGCAGTGGAGGGACAGGGGGGCAAATCGAGACCCAGTACTTC,CASSGGTGGQIETQYF
-,TRBJ1-1,TRBD1,TRBV6-5,TGTGCCAGCAGTTCTGGGGACAGGGACACTGAAGCTTTCTTT,CASSSGDRDTEAFF
-,TRBJ2-3,-,TRBV9,TGTGCCAGCAGCGTAGGAATAGGACTGACAGATACGCAGTATTTT,CASSVGIGLTDTQYF
once,TRBJ1-2,-,TRBV5-1,TGCGCCAGCAGCTTCCTGGGGGAGGCCTATGGCTACACCTTC,CASSFLGEAYGYTF
-,TRBJ2-5,TRBD2,TRBV7-2,TGTGCCAGCAGACCTCATCTAGCGGGGGGGCAAGAGACCCAGTACTTC,CASRPHLAGGQETQYF
-,TRBJ1-4,TRBD1,TRBV25-1,TGTGCCAGCAGTCATTTCACCGGGACAGGGGGACGAGGTGGAAAACTGTTTTTT,CASSHFTGTGGRGGKLFF
-,TRBJ1-3,TRBD1,TRBV2,TGTGCCAGCTGGACAGGGGCCTCTGGAAACACCATATATTTT,CASWTGASGNTIYF
-,TRBJ1-1,-,TRBV6-5,TGTGCCAGCAGACAGGGTATTCTTCTGCCTGAAGCTTTCTTT,CASRQGILLPEAFF
-,TRBJ1-2,TRBD1,TRBV19,TGTGCCAGTAGTATCAACCCGGGACAGGCAAACTATGGCTACACCTTC,CASSINPGQANYGYTF
-,TRBJ2-7,TRBD1,TRBV29-1,TGCGGCGCCGGGACAGACTATGGGGAGCAGTACTTC,CGAGTDYGEQYF
-,TRBJ2-7,TRBD2,TRBV7-2,TGTGCCAGCAGCTCTAGCGGGATGGGTTACGAGCAGTACTTC,CASSSSGMGYEQYF
-,TRBJ2-2,TRBD1,TRBV5-6,TGTACCAGCAGCTTGGAAGAACAGGGGGCTAACGGGGAGCTGTTTTTT,CTSSLEEQGANGELFF
-,TRBJ2-3,TRBD2,TRBV27,TGTGCCAGCAGTTTCGACCGGGACTACCTGGGGGATACGCAGTATTTT,CASSFDRDYLGDTQYF